This T cell receptor beta chain was identified during a study of STAT3 mutations in large granular lymphocyte leukemia (dated by TCRdb to about 2019). In the study overall: Roughly half of the T-LGLL patients who were sequenced longitudinally carried canonical activating STAT3 mutations. One or more immunosuppressive therapy regimens were given to more than half of T-LGLL patients, and hematologic response was seen in over 35% of the treated patients. Serial deep sequencing of TCRbeta CDR3 and STAT3 was performed in patients with T-cell large granular lymphocyte leukemia to reconstruct clonal hierarchy and dynamics. From an initial cohort of fewer than 250 LGL patients, over 15 representative T-LGLL cases were picked for longitudinal TCRbeta and STAT3 sequencing. As controls within the study, a couple of patients with natural killer LGL leukemia were also sequenced longitudinally. On average, sequencing was done at more than 3 time points per patient, with the number of samplings ranging from 2 to 8. The study at large found these results: Since codominant clonotypes persisted in some patients, a small but highly pathogenic clone may have gone undetected. At least one immunodominant TCRbeta clonotype was identified in every T-LGLL patient, and multiple immunodominant subclonotypes were identified in about half of the T-LGLL patients. The linking of therapy response to changes in TCR clonal burden was complicated by variable intervals between samplings and differing treatment regimens. Because no samples were available when a clone first appeared, clonal expansion had to be inferred from samplings taken at other points. The burden of the dominant TCR clone was higher than the STAT3 mutant burden in several patients, which suggests that the STAT3 mutation arose secondarily inside a clone that had already expanded. In 6 of 18 patients, TCR clonotype switching occurred after therapy, and every newly emerging clone was STAT3 wild type.

TCRbeta libraries were sequenced on an Illumina MiSeq, and an average of roughly 39,000 productive templates per sample was obtained. TCRbeta CDR3 libraries were generated with the immunoSEQ assay using multiplex PCR amplification. The study's processing was this. Repertoire diversity was computed as previously defined, with values near 0 indicating extremely monoclonal samples. Not all clones reach the TCRdb copy of this immuneACCESS table, which keeps in-frame sequences only. Checked studies attribute under half of the gap to unresolved V genes and leave the rest unexplained. That table furnishes V, J and clone size, whereas the DNA furnished D and trimming. The sample table lists tens of thousands of clones, around nine tenths of them with a count of one. Under 0.55% of the sample is in the top ten clones. The CDR3 starts with the cysteine, ends with the phenylalanine, and has 16 residues. CDR3 DNA only is kept here, 48 bases in frame from base 1. The germline V gene provides CDR1 MGHRA and CDR2 YSYEKL. At the junction V is shortened by 0 bases and J by 2 bases, with 11 bases in between.

As concerns this clone: What this receptor recognizes is not known. Base quality data are lacking; no much larger clone is found one base away.

The same DNA, extracted from blood mononuclear cells, served for both TCR sequencing and STAT3 sequencing. The origin of this receptor is a human donor with T large granular lymphocyte leukemia. Some clones in this sample may be carry-over from other donors' samples. The rearranged chain carries TRBV4-1 and TRBJ2-1, with TRBD2 perhaps the D gene, on 7 matching bases. Material: PBMCs. The CDR3 in this case is CASSQDTGGPYNEQFF. The sequence in DNA is TGCGCCAGCAGCCAAGATACGGGGGGCCCCTACAATGAGCAGTTCTTC.